This T cell receptor beta chain was found in a study of blood T cell repertoires in COVID-19. Profiling relied on immunoSEQ multiplex PCR, and the TCRdb table lists in-frame clones only, not all of them. The sample lists around 300,000 clones, about 85% occurring once. The sequenced sample consisted of PBMCs or T cells enriched from blood (not recorded which). The sequence was collected from a woman aged 45-60 years who had recovered from COVID-19.

CDR3 nucleotides: TGTGCCAGCAGCAAGACTAGCGGGAGTATCCGGGGAGAGACCCAGTACTTC. This translates into CASSKTSGSIRGETQYF. The chain carries TRBV7-2 and TRBJ2-5; 12 positions match TRBD2. Germline V gene sequence: CDR1 SGHTA, CDR2 FQGNSA. CDR3 length: 17 residues. Losses at the gene ends were 5 bases for V and 4 bases for J; bases not matched to a gene: 11. Filled out from reference TRBV7-2 and TRBJ2-5, the complete variable domain reads GAGVSQSPSNKVTEKGKDVELRCDPISGHTALYWYRQSLGQGLEFLIYFQGNSAPDKSGLPSDRFSAERTGGSVSTLTIQRTQQEDSAVYLCASSKTSGSIRGETQYFGPGTRLLVL.